The next 9 T cell receptor beta chains were all read from a single sample in a study of cytomegalovirus exposure and HLA in healthy donors (dated by TCRdb to between 2016 and 2019). The receptor library was made with the immunoSEQ multiplex PCR assay. The multiplex PCR relied on a mix of 60 forward primers for TCR Vbeta segments and 13 reverse primers for TCR Jbeta segments. Entries here come from immuneACCESS through TCRdb and include only in-frame sequences with V and J called. Some clones fail to appear in such tables; in the studies checked, an unresolved V gene covers under half of the shortfall, and the cause of the remainder is unknown. The table for this sample lists approximately 180,000 clones. In total, the top ten clones hold 6.5% of the sample. Material for sequencing was PBMCs. Receptors were obtained from a man aged 30-40 years in good health and CMV-seronegative.

J is TRBJ2-5 and V is TRBV18; 13 bases fit TRBD2. J gave up 6 bases and V 6 bases, and 13 bases lay outside the gene matches. The CDR3 has 17 amino acids. The germline gives CDR1 KGHSH, CDR2 LQKENI. CDR3 residues: CASSQELAGGEWKTQYF. Here the CDR3 DNA reads TGTGCCAGCTCCCAGGAACTAGCGGGAGGGGAATGGAAGACCCAGTACTTC.

V gene TRBV12-5 combines with J gene TRBJ1-2; 7 bases align to TRBD1. Germline assignment: CDR1 LGHNT and CDR2 FRNRAP. This CDR3 has 15 residues. V trimming: 3 bases; J trimming: 3 bases; junction bases outside the gene matches: 7. CDR3 amino acids: CASGLPWTGHYGYTF. CDR3 DNA: TGTGCTAGTGGTTTACCCTGGACAGGCCACTATGGCTACACCTTC.

The chain recombines TRBV5-1 with TRBJ2-1, with 9 bases identical to TRBD2. Germline CDR1 and CDR2: SGHRS and YFSETQ. CDR3 length: 15 amino acids. V shed 6 bases, J shed 8 bases, and the junction held 12 bases outside the gene matches. The CDR3 coding sequence is TGCGCCAGCACTTCTTTAGCGGGAGAATTCCATGAGCAGTTCTTC. Its translation is CASTSLAGEFHEQFF. Full variable domain (rest looked up from reference TRBV5-1 and TRBJ2-1): KAGVTQTPRYLIKTRGQQVTLSCSPISGHRSVSWYQQTPGQGLQFLFEYFSETQRNKGNFPGRFSGRQFSNSRSEMNVSTLELGDSALYLCASTSLAGEFHEQFFGPGTRLTVL.

CDR3 nucleotides: TGTGCCATCCTTCGGACAGGGGCGAGCTCTGGGGCCAACGTCCTGACTTTC. Translating gives CAILRTGASSGANVLTF. The V call is TRBV28, the J call TRBJ2-6, with 9 bases identical to TRBD1. Trimming at V came to 10 bases and at J to 0 bases, leaving 10 bases not matched to a gene. The germline gives CDR1 MDHEN, CDR2 SYDVKM. This CDR3 contains 17 residues.

In nucleotides, the CDR3 is TGTGCCAGCAGCTTAGTGGGGGGGGAAAAACTGTTTTTT. Its translation is CASSLVGGEKLFF. The V gene is TRBV7-2, the J gene TRBJ1-4; D is possibly TRBD1 (5 bases). Germline V lookup: CDR1 SGHTA, CDR2 FQGNSA. This CDR3 comprises 13 residues. V lost 1 base and J 8 bases, leaving 8 bases between the germline ends.

This sequence joins TRBV9 and TRBJ2-1; 7 positions agree with TRBD2. This CDR3 has 17 amino acids. V was pared by 2 bases and J by 0 bases, with 8 bases of the junction left unmatched. Germline lookup yields CDR1 SGDLS and CDR2 YYNGEE. The CDR3 is CASSVRVGGSSYNEQFF. The DNA for the CDR3 is TGTGCCAGCAGCGTGAGGGTCGGGGGGAGCTCCTACAATGAGCAGTTCTTC.

The rearrangement joins TRBV25-1 to TRBJ2-5; maybe TRBD2 (5 bases). V was clipped by 0 bases and J by 1 base, with 9 bases between them. The length of the CDR3 is 15 residues. The germline CDR1 and CDR2 sequences are MGHDK and SYGVNS. The CDR3, as DNA: TGTGCCAGCAGTGAATATCTGGGGAGCCAAGAGACCCAGTACTTC. This encodes CASSEYLGSQETQYF.

The chain couples TRBV5-1 to TRBJ2-7, with 9 bases fitting TRBD2. Germline V lookup: CDR1 SGHRS, CDR2 YFSETQ. After removal of 6 bases from V and 2 bases from J, the junction contained 6 bases not matched to a gene. This CDR3 is 14 amino acids long. This chain's CDR3 is CASTEGLAPYEQYF. CDR3 nucleotide sequence: TGCGCCAGCACCGAAGGACTAGCGCCCTACGAGCAGTACTTC.

CDR3 in amino acids: CASSLASGGSQHF. The CDR3, as DNA: TGCGCCAGCAGCTTGGCCTCGGGAGGGTCCCAGCATTTT. The rearrangement uses TRBV5-1 and TRBJ1-5; D is ambiguous. The V gene's germline CDR1 is SGHRS and CDR2 YFSETQ. The CDR3 is 13 residues long. With 0 bases removed from V and 11 bases from J, the gap between germline ends came to 12 bases.